Listed below are T cell receptor beta chains from one sample, sequenced in a study of T-cell reconstitution after alpha-beta-depleted transplantation in children. TCRdb ran MiXCR on the PCR reads and lists one entry per CDR3 protein. The sample shows around 200,000 distinct CDR3 sequences, 11% of them seen only once. The sample here was PBMCs, taken before TCRalphabeta/CD19-depleted stem cell transplant. The origin of the receptors is a child in the first two years of life with acute myeloid leukemia, due to receive a stem cell transplant. Both conserved end residues are part of each CDR3. A D gene is named only where the DNA matches it firmly. Size values are once, few and many counts, or a class for expanded clones, and some rows have none.

V,size,length,J,D,DNA,CDR3
TRBV7-8,-,14,TRBJ2-5,TRBD2,TGTGCCAGCAGGTCGAGGGAGGGGCAAGAGACCCAGTACTTC,CASRSREGQETQYF
TRBV6-1,many,14,TRBJ1-6,TRBD1,TGTGCCAGCAGAAAAACAGGGGTTAATTCACCCCTCCACTTT,CASRKTGVNSPLHF
TRBV2,-,15,TRBJ2-1,TRBD2,TGTGCCAGCAGTACCGGGACTAGCGGGAGGGCCCGGCAGTTCTTC,CASSTGTSGRARQFF
TRBV7-8,many,13,TRBJ2-1,-,TGTGCCACCCTTAGAGGTGCGAGCGATGAGCAGTTCTTC,CATLRGASDEQFF
TRBV7-3,many,12,TRBJ2-1,-,TGTGCCAGCAGAGGAGGACAGAATGAGCAGTTCTTC,CASRGGQNEQFF
TRBV20-1,many,12,TRBJ2-5,-,TGCAGTGCTAGAATTCATGAGGAGACCCAGTACTTC,CSARIHEETQYF
TRBV5-1,many,15,TRBJ1-1,-,TGCGCCAGCAGCTTGGACATCGCGGGTAGCACTGAAGCTTTCTTT,CASSLDIAGSTEAFF
TRBV7-9,many,13,TRBJ1-6,-,TGTGCCAGCAGTTCTAGACAGAATTCACCCCTCCACTTT,CASSSRQNSPLHF
TRBV7-2,-,14,TRBJ2-2,TRBD1,TGTGCCAGCAGCTTAGGGACAGGGACCGGGGAGCTGTATTTT,CASSLGTGTGELYF
TRBV7-2,many,15,TRBJ2-3,-,TGTGCCAGCAGGTTTGGAGGACAGTTCGGCGATACGCAGTATTTT,CASRFGGQFGDTQYF
TRBV5-1,many,14,TRBJ2-5,-,TGCGCCAGCAGCTTGGATCCAGGGCAAGAGACCCAGTACTTC,CASSLDPGQETQYF
TRBV20-1,many,15,TRBJ1-1,-,TGCAGTGCTAGAGATGGAGGGACCAGGGACACTGAAGCTTTCTTT,CSARDGGTRDTEAFF
TRBV6-5,-,15,TRBJ1-5,TRBD1,TGTGCCAGCAGTTACGGGACAGGGCCCCATCAGCCCCAGCATTTT,CASSYGTGPHQPQHF
TRBV29-1,-,14,TRBJ1-1,-,TGCAGCGCTCGCCTCGGGACGGACTACACTGAAGCTTTCTTT,CSARLGTDYTEAFF
TRBV18,few,14,TRBJ2-1,-,TGTGCCAGCTCACCGACGACAGGCCTCAATGAGCAGTTCTTC,CASSPTTGLNEQFF
TRBV7-3,many,18,TRBJ1-2,-,TGTGCCAGCAGCCCCTACCCCACAGGGCTCACGCTCCGGGGGGGCTACACCTTC,CASSPYPTGLTLRGGYTF
TRBV7-6,many,14,TRBJ1-1,-,TGTGCCAGCAGCTTAGGAGGGGGGGTAACTGAAGCTTTCTTT,CASSLGGGVTEAFF
TRBV18,many,15,TRBJ1-1,-,TGTGCCAGCTCACCACTGCAGGGGATTAACACTGAAGCTTTCTTT,CASSPLQGINTEAFF
TRBV15,many,14,TRBJ2-3,-,TGTGCCACCAGTTTGCGGGATCGTACAGATACGCAGTATTTT,CATSLRDRTDTQYF
TRBV7-2,many,15,TRBJ2-7,TRBD1,TGTGCCAGCAGCCCCAGGAGGGGACAGGGAGACGAGCAGTACTTC,CASSPRRGQGDEQYF
TRBV5-1,many,16,TRBJ2-1,-,TGCGCCAGCAGCTTGGTAGCTCCTAGCTCCTACAATGAGCAGTTCTTC,CASSLVAPSSYNEQFF
TRBV5-1,many,15,TRBJ2-7,-,TGCGCCAGCAGCTTGACAGGAAACCCCACCTACGAGCAGTACTTC,CASSLTGNPTYEQYF
TRBV12-3/TRBV12-4,many,14,TRBJ2-7,TRBD1,TGTGCCAGCAGGGGGACAGGGGGCTTGTACGAGCAGTACTTC,CASRGTGGLYEQYF
TRBV5-1,many,14,TRBJ1-1,-,TGCGCCAGCAGCCCCCGGTCCCCGGACACTGAAGCTTTCTTT,CASSPRSPDTEAFF
TRBV18,many,11,TRBJ2-5,-,TGTGCCAGCTCACCTGAAGAGACCCAGTACTTC,CASSPEETQYF
TRBV29-1,few,12,TRBJ1-2,TRBD1,TGCAGCGCCGAGAGACAGGGGGGCGGCTACACCTTC,CSAERQGGGYTF
TRBV2,-,15,TRBJ1-2,TRBD1,TGTGCCAGCAGCATTGGGGGGACAGAGATCTATGGTGACACCTTC,CASSIGGTEIYGDTF
TRBV20-1,many,14,TRBJ2-7,TRBD2,TGCAGTGCTAGAATTAGCGGGAGCTCCTACGAGCAGTACTTC,CSARISGSSYEQYF
TRBV5-6,-,16,TRBJ2-2,-,TGTGCCAGCACCTTTTACAGGGGGAGGGACACCGGGGAGCTGTTTTTT,CASTFYRGRDTGELFF
TRBV7-2,many,15,TRBJ2-7,-,TGTGCCAGCAGCCCACGCCGGGACTTAGGGGCCGAGCAGTACTTC,CASSPRRDLGAEQYF
TRBV20-1,many,16,TRBJ2-1,TRBD2,TGCAGTGCTAGAGACCCGGGAGGAGCCTCCTACAATGAGCAGTTCTTC,CSARDPGGASYNEQFF
TRBV10-3,many,15,TRBJ1-1,-,TGTGCCATCAGTGAATTCTCTCACTCGAACACTGAAGCTTTCTTT,CAISEFSHSNTEAFF
TRBV4-2,many,15,TRBJ2-1,TRBD2,TGTGCCAGCAGCCAAGATCAAGGCGGGGGTCGTGAGCAGTTCTTC,CASSQDQGGGREQFF
TRBV21-1,many,14,TRBJ2-5,-,TGTGCCAGCAGCAAAGTCATAGCCGAAGAGACCCAGTACTTC,CASSKVIAEETQYF
TRBV6-5,many,15,TRBJ2-1,-,TGTGCCAGCAGTTACTCTCCCAGGAATTACAATGAGCAGTTCTTC,CASSYSPRNYNEQFF
TRBV5-5,many,15,TRBJ1-6,-,TGTGCCAGCAGCTTGGAAGGGTTCAGTAATTCACCCCTCCACTTT,CASSLEGFSNSPLHF
TRBV20-1,many,15,TRBJ2-5,TRBD1,TGCAGTGCTAGAATTCCCGGGACAGGGTATGAGACCCAGTACTTC,CSARIPGTGYETQYF
TRBV29-1,many,15,TRBJ2-7,TRBD2,TGCAGCGCCGCGGGGGATTGGGGCCTTAACTACGAGCAGTACTTC,CSAAGDWGLNYEQYF
TRBV20-1,many,11,TRBJ2-7,-,TGCAGTGCTAGACGCCAGGGCGAGCAGTACTTC,CSARRQGEQYF
TRBV4-2,-,14,TRBJ2-1,TRBD2,TGTGCCAGCAGCCAAGATTGGCTAGCGGGGGCTCGGGTCTTC,CASSQDWLAGARVF
TRBV4-1,few,16,TRBJ2-1,TRBD2,TGCGCCAGCAGCGCCCGCCTAGCGGGGGGATTCAATGAGCAGTTCTTC,CASSARLAGGFNEQFF
TRBV7-9,-,15,TRBJ2-2,TRBD2,TGTGCCAGCAGCGAGATAGCGGGGAACACCGGGGAGCTGTTTTTT,CASSEIAGNTGELFF